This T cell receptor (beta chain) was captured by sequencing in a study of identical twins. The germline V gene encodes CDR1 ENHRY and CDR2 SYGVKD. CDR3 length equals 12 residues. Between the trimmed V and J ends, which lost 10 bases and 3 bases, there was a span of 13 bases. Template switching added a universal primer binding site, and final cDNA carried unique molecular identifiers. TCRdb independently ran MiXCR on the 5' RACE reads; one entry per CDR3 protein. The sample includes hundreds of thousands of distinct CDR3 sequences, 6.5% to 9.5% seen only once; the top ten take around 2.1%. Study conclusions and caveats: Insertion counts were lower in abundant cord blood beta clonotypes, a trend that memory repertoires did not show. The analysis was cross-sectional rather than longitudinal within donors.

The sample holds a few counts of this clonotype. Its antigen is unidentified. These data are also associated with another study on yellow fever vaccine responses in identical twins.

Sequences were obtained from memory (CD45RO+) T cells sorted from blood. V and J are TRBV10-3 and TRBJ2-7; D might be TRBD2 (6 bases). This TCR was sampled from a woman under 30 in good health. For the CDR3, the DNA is TGTGCCAACGGAGGGGAGAGCTACGAGCAGTACTTC. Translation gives CANGGESYEQYF.